One and the same sample provided the 15 T cell receptor beta chains below, sequenced in a study of cytomegalovirus exposure and HLA in healthy donors. Primers: 60 Vbeta forward and 13 Jbeta reverse. Assay used: immunoSEQ multiplex PCR; TCRdb lists only in-frame clones, some missing. The sample carries some 200,000 clones, about 70% recorded once. The sample comprised PBMCs. These receptors were obtained from a man aged 35-49 years in good health and CMV-seropositive.

J is TRBJ2-7 and V is TRBV11-2; 10 nucleotides agree with TRBD1. Germline V lookup: CDR1 SGHAT, CDR2 FQNNGV. V trimming: 5 bases; J trimming: 3 bases; junction bases outside the gene matches: 13. CDR3 length: 17 amino acids. The CDR3 DNA sequence: TGTGCCAGCAGCAGGGGGACAGGGGCTAATCTCATCTACGAGCAGTACTTC. Translated, it gives CASSRGTGANLIYEQYF.

The chain combines TRBV5-1 with TRBJ2-1; no reliable D call. Per germline, CDR1 SGHRS and CDR2 YFSETQ. The CDR3 runs 13 residues. V dropped 0 bases and J dropped 8 bases, with 9 bases sitting between them. The CDR3 DNA reads TGCGCCAGCAGCTTGGCCGGTACCGATGAGCAGTTCTTC. This encodes CASSLAGTDEQFF.

The J gene is TRBJ2-3, the V gene TRBV27, with 16 bases identical to TRBD2. Germline-derived CDR1 and CDR2 are MNHEY and SMNVEV (reference sequence). The CDR3 is 17 residues long. Germline trimming cut 6 bases from V and 3 bases from J; bases unmatched to any gene: 6. Here the CDR3 reads CASSIEGLAGGTDTQYF. The CDR3 nucleotides read TGTGCCAGCAGCATCGAGGGACTAGCGGGGGGGACAGATACGCAGTATTTT.

This clone was seen only a few times. V and J are TRBV4-3 and TRBJ1-4; no clear D gene. This CDR3 has 13 amino acids. V was cut by 4 bases and J by 8 bases, with 11 bases left in between. CDR1 is LGHNA, CDR2 YSLEER, per germline. CDR3 DNA sequence: TGCGCCAGCAGCCTGGACTTGGGAGAAAAACTGTTTTTT. Protein: CASSLDLGEKLFF.

This clone occurred a few times. This chain links TRBV27 with TRBJ2-3; D remains unclear. Germline CDR1 MNHEY, CDR2 SMNVEV (reference sequence). This CDR3 spans 14 amino acids. Trimming removed 4 bases from V and 1 base from J, with 9 bases in between. The CDR3 sequence is CASSSPARTDTQYF. The CDR3 region has the DNA TGTGCCAGCAGTTCGCCAGCGCGCACAGATACGCAGTATTTT.

In this sample, this clone turned up a few times. V usage is TRBV29-1 and J usage is TRBJ1-4; 7 bases map to TRBD1. Trimming took 3 bases from V and 6 from J; bases not matched to a gene: 7. Germline assignment: CDR1 SQVTM and CDR2 ANQGSEA. This CDR3 has 14 residues. The CDR3 spells CSVDATGLHEKLFF. The CDR3 DNA reads as TGCAGCGTTGATGCGACAGGGCTACATGAAAAACTGTTTTTT.

The chain recombines TRBV5-8 with TRBJ2-1; 7 nucleotides agree with TRBD1. The trim removed 3 bases at V and 10 bases at J, leaving 10 bases unmatched. The germline gives CDR1 SGHTS, CDR2 YDEGEE. The CDR3 is 14 residues long. The CDR3 loop reads CASSSLRQGLEQFF. For the CDR3, the DNA is TGTGCCAGCAGCTCGCTGCGACAGGGATTAGAGCAGTTCTTC.

The chain couples TRBV27 to TRBJ1-3; TRBD1 is a possible D gene (6 bases). The V gene lost 7 bases and the J gene lost 0 bases, with 10 bases spanning the gap. This CDR3 is built from 14 residues. Germline lookup yields CDR1 MNHEY and CDR2 SMNVEV (reference sequence). The CDR3 reads CASMGAFSGNTIYF. The CDR3 nucleotides read TGTGCCAGCATGGGGGCCTTCTCTGGAAACACCATATATTTT.

The chain recombines TRBV29-1 with TRBJ2-1; D might be TRBD2 (6 bases). The length of the CDR3 is 11 residues. Germline V gene data show CDR1 as SQVTM and CDR2 as ANQGSEA. V was cut by 7 bases and J by 6 bases, with 10 bases left in between. In nucleotides, the CDR3 is TGCAGCGGGGACTTCTTCAATGAGCAGTTCTTC. This sequence encodes CSGDFFNEQFF.

V is TRBV6-6 and J is TRBJ2-3; 7 bases line up with TRBD2. Germline CDR1 is MNHNY and CDR2 is SVGAGI (reference sequence). Trimming cost V 4 bases and J 0 bases; bases outside gene matches: 4. CDR3 size: 15 residues. CDR3 residues: CASSWGGLSTDTQYF. The CDR3 DNA follows: TGTGCCAGCAGTTGGGGGGGACTGAGCACAGATACGCAGTATTTT.

The genes are TRBV10-2 and TRBJ2-7; TRBD1 agrees at 7 bases. There are 14 residues in the CDR3. The germline gives CDR1 WSHSY, CDR2 SAAADI. Trimming removed 7 bases from V and 0 bases from J; junction bases left unmatched: 6. CDR3 DNA: TGCGCCAGCAATCCGGGACAGAGCTCCTACGAGCAGTACTTC. It specifies CASNPGQSSYEQYF.

This clone was detected once. This rearrangement joins TRBV7-9 to TRBJ1-2; the D gene is possibly TRBD1 (6 bases). Germline V gene data show CDR1 as SEHNR and CDR2 as FQNEAQ (reference sequence). The CDR3 is 14 amino acids. Trimming took off 0 bases at V and 7 bases at J, with 12 bases between the two ends. The CDR3 region is CASSLAVDSFGYTF. CDR3 nucleotides: TGTGCCAGCAGCTTAGCGGTGGACAGTTTTGGCTACACCTTC.

This clone was detected a few times. This chain links TRBV27 with TRBJ2-1, with a tentative D call TRBD2 (7 bases). CDR1 and CDR2 from the germline V gene are MNHEY and SMNVEV (reference sequence). The germline V and J ends were trimmed by 2 bases and 6 bases, with 14 bases remaining between them. The length of the CDR3 is 15 residues. The CDR3 reads CASSLRGGAFNEQFF. The CDR3 region has the DNA TGTGCCAGCAGTTTAAGGGGGGGGGCGTTCAATGAGCAGTTCTTC.

This rearrangement joins TRBV4-1 to TRBJ2-7; D gene unclear. V was trimmed by 5 bases and J by 2 bases, leaving 13 bases between them. This CDR3 is built from 14 residues. CDR1 and CDR2 from the germline V gene are MGHRA and YSYEKL. The CDR3 region has the DNA TGCGCCAGCAGCGGTGGGTCCGGAGCCTACGAGCAGTACTTC. This encodes CASSGGSGAYEQYF.

The chain links TRBV7-2 to TRBJ2-7; tentatively, D is TRBD1 (6 bases). The V end was cut by 5 bases, the J end by 5 bases, with 22 bases between. The CDR3 has 16 residues. Germline V gene sequence: CDR1 SGHTA, CDR2 FQGNSA. The CDR3 spells CASSSQQRGFGDEQYF. Written as DNA, the CDR3 is TGTGCCAGCAGCAGCCAACAGAGGGGGTTCGGGGACGAGCAGTACTTC.